This T cell receptor beta chain was observed in a study of neurological immune-mediated disorders. Study overall: Multiple sclerosis patients numbered some 35, with around 31 relapsing-remitting and 3 secondary progressive.

The CDR3 contains 13 residues. Germline V gene lookup returns CDR1 MNHEY and CDR2 SMNVEV (reference sequence). V was pared by 5 bases and J by 1 base, with 8 bases between. This clonotype was observed many times. The cDNA came from 5'RACE with 10-nucleotide random UMIs. TCRdb ran MiXCR on the 5' RACE reads and lists one entry per CDR3 protein. Among 110,000 or so distinct CDR3 sequences listed, roughly 3.2% were seen once. This rearrangement joins TRBV27 to TRBJ2-5; D ambiguous. The TCR comes from a woman aged 25 to 39 with multiple sclerosis. Material for sequencing was PBMCs. The CDR3 region has the DNA TGTGCCAGCAGTAATATAGGCCAAGAGACCCAGTACTTC. Translating gives CASSNIGQETQYF.